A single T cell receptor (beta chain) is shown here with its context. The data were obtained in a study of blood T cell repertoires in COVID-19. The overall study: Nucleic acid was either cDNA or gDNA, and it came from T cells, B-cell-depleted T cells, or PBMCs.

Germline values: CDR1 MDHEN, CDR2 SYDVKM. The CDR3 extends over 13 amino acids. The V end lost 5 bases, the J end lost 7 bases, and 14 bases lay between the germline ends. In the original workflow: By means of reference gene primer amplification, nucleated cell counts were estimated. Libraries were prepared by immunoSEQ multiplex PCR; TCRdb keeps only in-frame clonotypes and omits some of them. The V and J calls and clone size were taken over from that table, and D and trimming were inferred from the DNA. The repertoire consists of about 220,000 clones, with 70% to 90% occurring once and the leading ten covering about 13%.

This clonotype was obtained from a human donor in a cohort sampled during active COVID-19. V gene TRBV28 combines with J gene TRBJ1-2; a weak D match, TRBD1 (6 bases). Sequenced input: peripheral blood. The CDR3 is CASSLLRGSGYTF. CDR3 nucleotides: TGTGCCAGCAGTCTTCTCAGGGGTTCTGGCTACACCTTC.